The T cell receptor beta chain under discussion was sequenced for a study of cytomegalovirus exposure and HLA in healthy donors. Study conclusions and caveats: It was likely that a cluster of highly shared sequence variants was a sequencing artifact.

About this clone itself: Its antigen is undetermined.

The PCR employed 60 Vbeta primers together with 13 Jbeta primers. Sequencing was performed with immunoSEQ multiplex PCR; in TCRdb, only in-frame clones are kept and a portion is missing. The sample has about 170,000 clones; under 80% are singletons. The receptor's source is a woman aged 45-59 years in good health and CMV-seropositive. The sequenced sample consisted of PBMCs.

CDR3 bases: TGTGCCAGCAGCTTAGCAGCGGGGGGGCACGACGAGCAGTACTTC. Its translation is CASSLAAGGHDEQYF. This sequence joins TRBV13 and TRBJ2-7, with 10 positions matching TRBD2. This CDR3 is built from 15 residues. The V and J ends lost 1 base and 5 bases, in that order; junction bases with no gene match: 5. Germline values: CDR1 PRHDT, CDR2 FYEKMQ (reference sequence).